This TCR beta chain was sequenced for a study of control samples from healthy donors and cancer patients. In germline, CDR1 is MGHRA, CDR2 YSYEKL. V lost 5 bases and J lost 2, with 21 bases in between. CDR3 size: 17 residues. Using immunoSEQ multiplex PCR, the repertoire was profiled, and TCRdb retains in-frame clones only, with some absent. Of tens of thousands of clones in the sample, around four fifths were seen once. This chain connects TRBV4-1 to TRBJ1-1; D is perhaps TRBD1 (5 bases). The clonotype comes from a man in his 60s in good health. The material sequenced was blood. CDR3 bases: TGCGCCAGCAGCGCACGGGGCCGCCGGGCTATAAACACTGAAGCTTTCTTT. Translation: CASSARGRRAINTEAFF.